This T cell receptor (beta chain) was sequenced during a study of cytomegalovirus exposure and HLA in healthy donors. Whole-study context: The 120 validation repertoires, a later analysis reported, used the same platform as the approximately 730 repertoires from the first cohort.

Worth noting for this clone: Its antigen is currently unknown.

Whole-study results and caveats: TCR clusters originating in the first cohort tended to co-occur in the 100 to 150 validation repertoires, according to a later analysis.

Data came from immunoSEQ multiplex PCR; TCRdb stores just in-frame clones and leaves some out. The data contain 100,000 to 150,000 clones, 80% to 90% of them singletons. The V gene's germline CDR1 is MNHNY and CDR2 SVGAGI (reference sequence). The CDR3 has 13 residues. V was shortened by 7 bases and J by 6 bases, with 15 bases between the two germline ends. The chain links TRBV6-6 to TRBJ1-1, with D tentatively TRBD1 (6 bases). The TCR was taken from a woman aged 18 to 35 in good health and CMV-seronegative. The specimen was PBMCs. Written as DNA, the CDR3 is TGTGCCAGCAATAGCGGGGGGCTGGCTGAAGCTTTCTTT. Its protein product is CASNSGGLAEAFF.